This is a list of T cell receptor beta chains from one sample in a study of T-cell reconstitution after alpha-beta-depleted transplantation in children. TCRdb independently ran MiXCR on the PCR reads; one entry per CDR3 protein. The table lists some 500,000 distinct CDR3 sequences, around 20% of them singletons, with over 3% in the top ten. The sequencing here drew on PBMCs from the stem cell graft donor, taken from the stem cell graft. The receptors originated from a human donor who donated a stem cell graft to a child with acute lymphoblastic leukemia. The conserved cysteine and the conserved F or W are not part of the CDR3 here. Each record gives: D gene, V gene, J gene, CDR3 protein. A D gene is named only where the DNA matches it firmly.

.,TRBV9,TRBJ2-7,ASSVLGDEQY
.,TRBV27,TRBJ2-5,ASSPSASDQETQY
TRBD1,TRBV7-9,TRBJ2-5,ASSLYGTGDKETQY
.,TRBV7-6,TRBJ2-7,ASSLGGGFNYEQY
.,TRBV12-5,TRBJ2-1,ASGLVEGSGFYNEQF
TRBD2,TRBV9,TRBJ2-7,ASSVAPGTGGLSYEQY
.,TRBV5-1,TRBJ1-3,ASSLDGVFRNTIY
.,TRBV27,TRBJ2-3,ASSFDFGQNTDTQY
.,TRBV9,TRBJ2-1,ASSDKAAGSYNEQF
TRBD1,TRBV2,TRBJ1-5,ASALYRGDSNQPQH
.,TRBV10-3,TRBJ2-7,AISSSRVDTSYEQY
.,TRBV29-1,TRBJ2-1,SAPKSNEQF
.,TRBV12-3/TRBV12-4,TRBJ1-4,ASREGQIPEKLF
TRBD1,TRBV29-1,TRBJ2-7,SVEGPGTGPYEQY
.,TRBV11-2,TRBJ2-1,ASSLASLTYNEQF
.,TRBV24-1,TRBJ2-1,ATSGTAYNEQF
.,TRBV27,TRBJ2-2,ASSLSTASYTGELF
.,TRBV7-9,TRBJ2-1,ASSLSVTLNEQF
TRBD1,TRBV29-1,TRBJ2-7,SVEVADRQGLNEQY
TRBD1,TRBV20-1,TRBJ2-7,SVGTGGYEQY
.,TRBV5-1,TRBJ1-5,ASSLSDRRNQPQH
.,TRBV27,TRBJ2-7,ASSYGAPLGEQY
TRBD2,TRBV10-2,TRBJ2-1,ASSEGGAGAANEQF
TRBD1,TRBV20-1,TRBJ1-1,SARGGLGQGTEAF
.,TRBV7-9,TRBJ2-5,ASSLVREQETQY
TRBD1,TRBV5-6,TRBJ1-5,ASSYRGSNQPQH
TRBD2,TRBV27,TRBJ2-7,ASRGLEHYEQY
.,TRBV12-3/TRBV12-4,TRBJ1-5,ASSFESGAQH
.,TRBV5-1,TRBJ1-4,ASRAANEKLF
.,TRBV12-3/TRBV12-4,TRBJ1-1,ASIDGRGTEAF
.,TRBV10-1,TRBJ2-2,ASSEWAGELF
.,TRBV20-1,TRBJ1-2,SARDSREMGYYGYT
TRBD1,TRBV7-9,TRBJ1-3,ASSLITGGFLNTIY
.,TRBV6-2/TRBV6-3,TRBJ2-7,ASSYYAYEQY
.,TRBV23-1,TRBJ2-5,ASREAMRVWETQY
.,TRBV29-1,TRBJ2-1,SVIRQGPYNEQF
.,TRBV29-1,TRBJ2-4,SALGGTKNIQY
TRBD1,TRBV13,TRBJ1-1,ASSPQTGLNTEAF
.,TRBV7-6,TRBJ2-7,ASSLAATGEQY